The 2 T cell receptor beta chains below were found in one sample sequenced in a study of cytomegalovirus exposure and HLA in healthy donors. Some clones are missing from TCRdb's copy, which holds only in-frame ones; the method was immunoSEQ multiplex PCR. The data hold 300,000 to 450,000 clones, with around 86% observed a single time. The sequenced sample was PBMCs. The receptor set was obtained from a woman under 30 in good health and CMV-seronegative.

The chain combines TRBV7-6 with TRBJ2-2, with TRBD1 as a possible D gene (6 bases). The CDR3 has 18 residues. Trimming stripped 8 bases from V and 1 base from J, with 23 bases between. Germline CDR1 is SGHVS and CDR2 is FNYEAQ. CDR3 amino acids: CASRAPLSQGVNTGELFF. The CDR3 bases are TGTGCCAGCCGAGCCCCCCTTTCACAGGGCGTGAACACCGGGGAGCTGTTTTTT.

This chain joins TRBV6-5 and TRBJ1-3; TRBD1 matches at 7 bases. The V gene's germline CDR1 is MNHEY and CDR2 SVGAGI. The CDR3 loop spans 13 amino acids. V shed 10 bases, J shed 3 bases, and the junction held 6 bases outside the gene matches. In nucleotides, the CDR3 is TGTGCCACCCGCCGGGACAGTGGAAACACCATATATTTT. Its translation is CATRRDSGNTIYF.